The 3 T cell receptor beta chains listed next were all sequenced from one sample in a study of T cell responses to AZD1222 COVID-19 vaccine. TCRdb's table, derived via immunoSEQ multiplex PCR, lists solely in-frame clones and lacks some. This table holds under 150,000 clones, roughly nine tenths found once. Sequencing was performed on peripheral blood, taken 28 days after the second AZD1222 dose. Receptors originate from an adult who received the AZD1222 COVID-19 vaccine.

V usage is TRBV4-1 and J usage is TRBJ2-5; 9 bases map to TRBD2. Germline loops: CDR1 MGHRA, CDR2 YSYEKL. J was trimmed by 1 base and V by 0 bases; bases with no gene match: 15. The CDR3 covers 20 residues. The CDR3 DNA reads TGCGCCAGCAGCCAAGATTATTGGGGAGCGGCGGGAGGGATCCAAGAGACCCAGTACTTC. Translated, it gives CASSQDYWGAAGGIQETQYF.

The V call is TRBV27, the J call TRBJ1-1, with no clear D. This CDR3 is 13 amino acids long. V was shortened by 0 bases and J by 6 bases, with 8 bases between the two germline ends. Germline assignment: CDR1 MNHEY and CDR2 SMNVEV (reference sequence). The CDR3 nucleotides read TGTGCCAGCAGTTTATCGATCGGGGCTGAAGCTTTCTTT. Translated, it gives CASSLSIGAEAFF.

The gene calls are TRBV7-2 and TRBJ2-3; D may be TRBD2 (7 bases). The CDR3 runs to 14 residues. Between the trimmed V and J ends, which lost 8 bases and 2 bases, there was a span of 14 bases. Germline-derived CDR1 and CDR2 are SGHTA and FQGNSA. The CDR3 bases are TGTGCCAGCGGGGGGGACAAAGTCACAGATACGCAGTATTTT. This codes for CASGGDKVTDTQYF.